The clone carrying this TCR beta chain showed up many times. Its target is not known. V was trimmed by 8 bases and J by 4 bases, leaving 23 bases between them. This CDR3 contains 17 residues. Germline V gene sequence: CDR1 SGHTA, CDR2 FQGNSA. This sample is part of a study of shared clonotypes between healthy human individuals. General study points: Lower generation probabilities were found for non-shared clonotypes than for those shared by all four donors. Estimated richness values were generally larger in naive subsets than in memory subsets.

Replicate PCRs from sorted subsets contained 200 ng DNA, which is roughly 30,000 T cell genomes. Authors' analysis steps: Filtering differed for immunoSEQ, which gave only junction sequences without quality scores. Clones were sequenced by immunoSEQ multiplex PCR, and TCRdb holds only the in-frame ones, with some missing. The D gene and trimming were derived from the DNA, and the V and J assignments and clone size from that table. The sample lists approximately 350,000 clones, 74% occurring once. The chain couples TRBV7-2 to TRBJ2-2; the D is unclear. This sequence was found in a man under 40 in good health. The specimen was memory CD4+ T cells sorted from blood. Subset of the sample: CD45RA-negative fraction. The CDR3 loop reads CASRKSLTASFTGELFF. CDR3 DNA: TGTGCCAGCCGGAAGTCGTTGACGGCTTCTTTCACCGGGGAGCTGTTTTTT.